The clone carrying this T cell receptor beta chain was recorded a few times. The antigen is not known. The data were obtained in a study of response to subunit inactivated influenza vaccine. TCRdb itself ran the RT-PCR reads through MiXCR, one entry per CDR3 protein. This sample carries about 520,000 distinct CDR3 sequences, roughly 25% of them seen once, and the ten largest clones take around 2%. Whole-study findings and limits: Every seasonal influenza vaccination brings in few new T cells, the authors suggested.

V was trimmed by 2 bases and J by 6 bases, leaving 11 bases between them. CDR1 is DFQATT and CDR2 is SNEGSKA in the germline V gene (reference sequence). The CDR3 is 12 amino acids. The TCR originated in a man in his fifties or sixties who received an inactivated influenza vaccine. This sequence joins TRBV20-1 and TRBJ2-7, with D possibly TRBD1 on 6 matching bases. The material sequenced was CD4+ T cells sorted from PBMCs, taken 4 to 6 days after vaccination. In nucleotides, the CDR3 is TGCAGTGCTAGATCAGGGGATTCCGAGCAGTACTTC. Translation gives CSARSGDSEQYF.